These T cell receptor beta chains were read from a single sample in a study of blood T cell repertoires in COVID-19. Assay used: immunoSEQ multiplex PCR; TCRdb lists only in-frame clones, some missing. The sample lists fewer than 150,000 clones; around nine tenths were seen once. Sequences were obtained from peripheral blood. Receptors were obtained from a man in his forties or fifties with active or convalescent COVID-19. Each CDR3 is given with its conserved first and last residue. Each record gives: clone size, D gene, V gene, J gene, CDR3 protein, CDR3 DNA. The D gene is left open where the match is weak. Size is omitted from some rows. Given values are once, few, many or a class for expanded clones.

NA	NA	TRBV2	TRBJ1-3	CASTPWAGVTGNTIYF	TGTGCCAGCACCCCATGGGCAGGGGTGACTGGAAACACCATATATTTT
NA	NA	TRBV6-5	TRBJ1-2	CASSYTGAGHYGYTF	TGTGCCAGCAGTTACACAGGCGCAGGGCACTATGGCTACACCTTC
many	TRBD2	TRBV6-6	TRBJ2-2	CASSGTSENTGELFF	TGTGCCAGCAGCGGGACTAGCGAAAACACCGGGGAGCTGTTTTTT
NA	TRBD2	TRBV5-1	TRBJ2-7	CASSLAGGDEQYF	TGCGCCAGCAGCTTGGCGGGAGGAGACGAGCAGTACTTC
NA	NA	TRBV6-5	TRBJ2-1	CASSYRLVASYNEQFF	TGTGCCAGCAGTTACAGACTAGTCGCCTCCTACAATGAGCAGTTCTTC
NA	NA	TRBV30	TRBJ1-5	CAWSPRGIRDQPQHF	TGTGCCTGGAGCCCCAGGGGCATCAGGGATCAGCCCCAGCATTTT
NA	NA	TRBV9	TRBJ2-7	CASSLYGSSYEQYF	TGTGCCAGCAGCCTCTACGGGTCCTCCTACGAGCAGTACTTC
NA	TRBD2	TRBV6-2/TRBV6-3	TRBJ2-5	CASSYPGLGQTQYF	TGTGCCAGCAGTTACCCGGGACTAGGGCAGACCCAGTACTTC
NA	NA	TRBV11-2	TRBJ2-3	CASSPSEIEGVSTDTQYF	TGTGCCAGCAGCCCCTCTGAGATAGAGGGGGTTAGCACAGATACGCAGTATTTT
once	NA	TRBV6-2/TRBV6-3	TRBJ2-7	CASSPGQGTYEQYF	TGTGCCAGCAGCCCCGGGCAGGGGACCTACGAGCAGTACTTC
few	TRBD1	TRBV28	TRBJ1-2	CASSPLTGLYGYTF	TGTGCCAGCAGCCCCCTGACAGGGCTTTATGGCTACACCTTC
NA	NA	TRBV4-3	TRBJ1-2	CASSHPWQGRGYTF	TGCGCCAGCAGCCATCCCTGGCAGGGCCGTGGCTACACCTTC
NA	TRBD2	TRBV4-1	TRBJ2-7	CASSPPPTSGRSSYEQYF	TGCGCCAGCAGCCCCCCCCCGACTAGCGGGAGGAGCTCCTACGAGCAGTACTTC
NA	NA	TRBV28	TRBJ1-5	CASRPTGNNQPQHF	TGTGCCAGCAGACCAACAGGGAACAATCAGCCCCAGCATTTT
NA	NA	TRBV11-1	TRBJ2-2	CASSLVYRTTGELFF	TGTGCCAGCAGCTTAGTGTACAGGACCACCGGGGAGCTGTTTTTT
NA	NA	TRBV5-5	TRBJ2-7	CASSLRRGLDEQYF	TGTGCCAGCAGCTTGCGCAGGGGTTTGGACGAGCAGTACTTC
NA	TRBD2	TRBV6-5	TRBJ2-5	CASSYSTTSVGETQYF	TGTGCCAGCAGTTACTCTACTACTAGCGTGGGTGAGACCCAGTACTTC
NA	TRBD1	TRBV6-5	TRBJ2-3	CASRRLQGNTQYF	TGTGCCAGCAGGCGATTACAGGGGAATACGCAGTATTTT
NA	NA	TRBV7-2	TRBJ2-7	CASSPSVLTGNEQYF	TGTGCCAGCAGCCCTAGCGTTCTGACAGGGAACGAGCAGTACTTC
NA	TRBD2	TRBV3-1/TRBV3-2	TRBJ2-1	CASSQMTSGRAGEQFF	TGTGCCAGCAGCCAAATGACTAGCGGGAGGGCCGGGGAGCAGTTCTTC
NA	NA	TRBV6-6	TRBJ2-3	CASLRGGGHTQYF	TGTGCCAGTCTTAGGGGGGGAGGACATACGCAGTATTTT
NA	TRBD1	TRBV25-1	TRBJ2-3	CASSERQGARADTQYF	TGTGCCAGCAGTGAACGACAGGGGGCTAGGGCAGATACGCAGTATTTT
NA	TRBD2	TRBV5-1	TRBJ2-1	CASSPAGATLNEQFF	TGCGCCAGCAGTCCGGCGGGAGCTACGCTCAATGAGCAGTTCTTC
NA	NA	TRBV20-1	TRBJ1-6	CSASPDRSYNSPLHF	TGCAGTGCTAGTCCTGACAGGTCCTATAATTCACCCCTCCACTTT
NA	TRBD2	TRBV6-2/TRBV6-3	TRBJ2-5	CASSLGLAGGQETQYF	TGTGCCAGCAGCCTCGGACTAGCGGGAGGTCAAGAGACCCAGTACTTC
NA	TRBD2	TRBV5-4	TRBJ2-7	CASSLGGSSYEQYF	TGTGCCAGCAGCTTGGGCGGGAGTTCCTACGAGCAGTACTTC
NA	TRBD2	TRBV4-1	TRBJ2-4	CASSQGASGGQGIQYF	TGCGCCAGCAGCCAAGGGGCTAGCGGGGGCCAGGGCATTCAGTACTTC
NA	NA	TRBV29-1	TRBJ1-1	CSVQDTSNTEAFF	TGCAGCGTTCAGGATACCTCGAACACTGAAGCTTTCTTT
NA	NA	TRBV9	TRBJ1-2	CASSANGGRSYTF	TGTGCCAGCAGCGCAAACGGGGGTCGGAGCTACACCTTC
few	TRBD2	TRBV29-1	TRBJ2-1	CSVRREEAYNEQFF	TGCAGCGTTCGGCGGGAGGAGGCCTACAATGAGCAGTTCTTC
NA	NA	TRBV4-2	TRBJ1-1	CASSQDGQGKAFF	TGTGCCAGCAGCCAAGATGGCCAGGGCAAAGCTTTCTTT
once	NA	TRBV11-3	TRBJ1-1	CASSLDRRGTEAFF	TGTGCCAGCAGCTTAGACAGGCGGGGTACTGAAGCTTTCTTT
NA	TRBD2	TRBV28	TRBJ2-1	CASSLTVGLAGFRYNEQFF	TGTGCCAGCAGTTTAACCGTTGGACTAGCGGGGTTTCGCTACAATGAGCAGTTCTTC
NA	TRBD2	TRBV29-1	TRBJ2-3	CSVQLAGDGTDTQYF	TGCAGCGTGCAACTAGCGGGAGATGGCACAGATACGCAGTATTTT
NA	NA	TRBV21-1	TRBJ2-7	CASSKDWIQGYEQYF	TGTGCCAGCAGCAAAGATTGGATACAGGGCTACGAGCAGTACTTC
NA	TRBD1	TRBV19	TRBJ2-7	CASSPGTGTYEQYF	TGTGCCAGTAGTCCAGGGACAGGGACCTACGAGCAGTACTTC
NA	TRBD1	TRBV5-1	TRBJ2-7	CASSLSGTASYEQYF	TGCGCCAGCAGCTTGTCCGGGACAGCCTCCTACGAGCAGTACTTC
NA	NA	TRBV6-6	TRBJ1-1	CASSPPGSLNTEAFF	TGTGCCAGCAGTCCCCCGGGGAGCCTGAACACTGAAGCTTTCTTT
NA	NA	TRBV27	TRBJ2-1	CASSFWQGKQFF	TGTGCCAGCAGTTTTTGGCAGGGGAAGCAGTTCTTC
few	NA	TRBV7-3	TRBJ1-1	CASSLGPDTEAFF	TGTGCCAGCAGCTTAGGTCCGGACACTGAAGCTTTCTTT
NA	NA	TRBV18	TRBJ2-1	CASSSQAYNEQFF	TGTGCCAGCTCATCTCAAGCTTACAATGAGCAGTTCTTC
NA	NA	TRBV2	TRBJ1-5	CASSDSRAQTGNQPQHF	TGTGCCAGCAGTGATAGCAGAGCCCAAACTGGCAATCAGCCCCAGCATTTT
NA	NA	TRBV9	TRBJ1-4	CASSPGLGVEKLFF	TGTGCCAGCAGCCCCGGTCTAGGGGTTGAAAAACTGTTTTTT
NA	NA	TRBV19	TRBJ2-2	CASSPGTYGELFF	TGTGCCAGTAGTCCTGGGACTTACGGGGAGCTGTTTTTT
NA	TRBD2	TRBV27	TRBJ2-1	CASSSGTSGRGEQFF	TGTGCCAGCAGTTCTGGGACTAGCGGGAGGGGTGAGCAGTTCTTC
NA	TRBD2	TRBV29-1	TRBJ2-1	CSVLSGSSYNEQFF	TGCAGCGTTCTGAGCGGGAGCTCCTACAATGAGCAGTTCTTC
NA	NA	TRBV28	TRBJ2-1	CASTVPGQKYRKFF	TGTGCCAGCACCGTTCCGGGACAAAAATACCGAAAGTTCTTC
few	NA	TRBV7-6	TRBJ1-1	CASSREASMNTEAFF	TGTGCCAGCAGCCGGGAAGCGTCCATGAACACTGAAGCTTTCTTT
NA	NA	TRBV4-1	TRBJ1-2	CASSQEERVGGYTF	TGCGCCAGCAGCCAAGAGGAGAGGGTTGGGGGCTACACCTTC